This T cell receptor (beta chain) emerged from a study of blood T cell repertoires in COVID-19 (TCRdb year 2020). Describing the broader study: The collaborator samples originated in the United States, Italy and Spain and spanned the acute and convalescent phases of COVID-19. Nearly every sample came with metadata listing a de-identified subject ID, COVID-19 status, age in years and sex. The repertoires were made available in a free public database intended to serve as a resource for research on the immune response to SARS-CoV-2. The prospective study material was composed of cDNA or gDNA derived from T cells, B-cell-depleted T cells, or PBMCs. Where available, HLA class I and class II types were obtained from metadata supplied by the sample provider rather than from assay-based typing. The samples were drawn from the first 160 participants of the ongoing ImmuneRACE study and from roughly 1,300 subjects provided by 6 global collaborators. The dataset comprised deeply sampled blood TCRbeta repertoires from subjects exposed to, actively infected with, or recovered from COVID-19.

Results and caveats for the whole study, not just this receptor: Clinical and demographic metadata were provided uncurated, with the amount varying by source and participant.

On this clone: No cognate antigen has been identified for it. No base quality values were provided; no much bigger clone lies one nucleotide off. This sample also contains other DNA sequences that code for the same CDR3.

TCRbeta CDR3 regions were amplified from genomic DNA using the immunoSEQ Assay, a bias-controlled multiplex PCR. As for the original processing: The number of nucleated cells in each sample was estimated from the amplification of reference gene primers within the assay. Sequence reads were collapsed and filtered to measure the absolute abundance of every unique TCRbeta CDR3 rearrangement. For each sample, productive Simpson clonality was calculated as the square root of Simpson's diversity index across productive rearrangements. In its TCRdb copy, this immuneACCESS table keeps in-frame sequences only and misses some clones. Where compared with another copy, unresolved V genes explain less than half of these, and the others have no known cause. The V and J calls and the clone size are those of that table, but D and trimming were determined from the DNA. The sample records about 100,000 clones, roughly 84% of which are singletons. The ten largest clones add up to about 6.9% of the sample.

The CDR3 sequence holds 14 residues, the cysteine and phenylalanine included. Only the CDR3 DNA is retained, 42 bases long and in frame from the first base. Trimming takes 0 bases from V and 1 base from J, and the germline ends sit 8 bases apart. CDR1 is given as SGHRS and CDR2 as YFSETQ, both from the germline V gene. Each collaborating institution followed its own protocols to collect whole blood in K2EDTA tubes. For TCRbeta analysis, collaborators shipped samples in one of three forms: frozen whole blood, isolated PBMCs, or DNA extracted from either of those sample types. The sequencing input was peripheral blood. The sequence was obtained from a man aged 25-40 years in a cohort sampled during active COVID-19. The sequence links TRBV5-1 to TRBJ2-7; 6 matching bases give a weak D call of TRBD1. CDR3 region: CASSLGQASYEQYF. The DNA is as follows: TGCGCCAGCAGCTTGGGACAGGCATCCTACGAGCAGTACTTC.